Below, 6 T cell receptor beta chains from the same sample are listed, as sequenced in a study of cytomegalovirus exposure and HLA in healthy donors. Libraries were prepared by immunoSEQ multiplex PCR; TCRdb keeps only in-frame clonotypes and omits some of them. The profile shows 50,000 to 65,000 clones, about 88% of them singletons. The specimen sequenced was PBMCs. The receptors derive from a woman aged 18 to 35 in good health and CMV-seronegative.

The chain joins TRBV11-2 to TRBJ1-3; the D is unclear. V lost 5 bases, J lost 1 base, and 3 bases lay in between. This CDR3 region has 12 residues. Germline V gene sequence: CDR1 SGHAT, CDR2 FQNNGV. Here the CDR3 reads CASSLSGNTIYF. The CDR3 nucleotides are TGTGCCAGCAGCCTATCTGGAAACACCATATATTTT. Looking up the rest from reference TRBV11-2 and TRBJ1-3 gives the full variable domain: EAGVAQSPRYKIIEKRQSVAFWCNPISGHATLYWYQQILGQGPKLLIQFQNNGVVDDSQLPKDRFSAERLKGVDSTLKIQPAKLEDSAVYLCASSLSGNTIYFGEGSWLTVV.

This rearrangement joins TRBV7-8 to TRBJ1-5; 11 positions match TRBD1. V trimming: 5 bases; J trimming: 4 bases; junction bases outside the gene matches: 4. The CDR3 covers 15 residues. From germline, CDR1 is SGHVS and CDR2 FQNEAQ. CDR3 in DNA: TGTGCCAGCAGCCCAGGACAGGGGGCAAATCAGCCCCAGCATTTT. Its translation is CASSPGQGANQPQHF.

This chain connects TRBV2 to TRBJ2-7; D possibly corresponds to TRBD1 (6 bases). Trimming cost V 5 bases and J 3 bases, with 11 bases left between them. Germline CDR1 and CDR2: SNHLY and FYNNEI. This CDR3 comprises 13 residues. CDR3 loop: CASSQQGGYEQYF. The CDR3 DNA reads as TGTGCCAGCAGTCAACAGGGCGGCTACGAGCAGTACTTC.

The chain employs TRBV27 and TRBJ2-7, with 10 bases matching TRBD2. V gave up 5 bases and J gave up 5 bases; unmatched junction bases: 12. Germline V gene data show CDR1 as MNHEY and CDR2 as SMNVEV (reference sequence). The CDR3 has 16 amino acids. CDR3 protein: CASSLYLAGEINEQYF. The CDR3 DNA is TGTGCCAGCAGTCTCTATCTAGCGGGAGAAATCAACGAGCAGTACTTC.

J is TRBJ1-2 and V is TRBV2; 12 nucleotides match TRBD1. V shed 8 bases, J shed 8 bases, and the junction held 12 bases outside the gene matches. Germline V lookup: CDR1 SNHLY, CDR2 FYNNEI. The CDR3 covers 15 residues. CDR3 coding DNA: TGTGCCAGCTTGCCTGAGGGACAGGGGGCGCGGGGCTACACCTTC. The encoded protein is CASLPEGQGARGYTF.

V usage is TRBV4-2 and J usage is TRBJ2-7; 10 bases are a match to TRBD1. The CDR3 length is 14 residues. The ends lost 3 bases at V and 6 bases at J; junction bases unmatched: 5. Per the germline V gene, CDR1 is LGHNA and CDR2 is YNFKEQ. The CDR3 spells CASSHGTGVGEQYF. The CDR3 DNA reads as TGTGCCAGCAGCCATGGGACAGGGGTTGGCGAGCAGTACTTC.